The 30 T cell receptor beta chains in this list originate from one sample, sequenced in a study of T cell repertoires in cytomegalovirus infection. Each CDR3 protein is one row after TCRdb ran MiXCR on the reads. The table lists around 100,000 distinct CDR3 sequences, around 10% of them singletons. These receptors' targets are unknown. Sequencing was done on a sample of PBMCs, sequenced either directly or after in vitro stimulation (not recorded which). The source is a human donor in good health (CMV status not recorded). Some clones in this sample may be carry-over from other donors' samples.

This clonotype was observed a few times. The chain carries TRBV4-1 and TRBJ2-1, with D possibly matching TRBD2 (6 bases). Between the trimmed V and J ends, which lost 1 base and 5 bases, there was a span of 18 bases. There are 17 residues in the CDR3. Germline values: CDR1 MGHRA, CDR2 YSYEKL. Written as DNA, the CDR3 is TGCGCCAGCAGCCAAGGAGTTACCGGGACTGCCCACAATGAGCAGTTCTTC. It specifies CASSQGVTGTAHNEQFF.

There are many counts of this clonotype. V and J are TRBV15 and TRBJ1-1, with TRBD1 matching over 10 bases. This CDR3 comprises 15 residues. Germline V lookup: CDR1 LNHNV, CDR2 YYDKDF (reference sequence). V lost 1 base to trimming and J lost 8 bases; unmatched junction nucleotides: 7. The CDR3 bases are TGTGCCACCAGCAGAGTTGACAGGGGGCTGAGGGAAGCTTTCTTT. As protein: CATSRVDRGLREAFF.

This clonotype was picked up many times. The chain carries TRBV9 and TRBJ2-3; no clear D. The V end lost 0 bases, the J end lost 4 bases, and 6 bases lay between the germline ends. Germline CDR1 reads SGDLS; CDR2 reads YYNGEE. The CDR3 spans 13 residues. CDR3 amino acids: CASSVASPDTQYF. The CDR3 DNA is TGTGCCAGCAGCGTAGCCAGCCCAGATACGCAGTATTTT.

V and J are TRBV11-1 and TRBJ2-1; possible D gene TRBD2, 6 bases. CDR1 is SGHAT and CDR2 is FQDESV in the germline V gene (reference sequence). There are 15 residues in the CDR3. V lost 3 bases, J lost 4 bases, and 13 bases lay in between. The CDR3 nucleotides are TGTGCCAGCAGCTTTGGAGGGATTGCTTACAATGAGCAGTTCTTC. Protein sequence: CASSFGGIAYNEQFF.

The chain couples TRBV7-9 to TRBJ2-3; D remains unclear. Germline CDR1 SEHNR, CDR2 FQNEAQ (reference sequence). CDR3 length equals 14 residues. Trimming took off 5 bases at V and 3 bases at J, with 12 bases between the two ends. The CDR3 nucleotides read TGTGCCAGCAGCCGGTCAGGACGGACAGATACGCAGTATTTT. Its translation: CASSRSGRTDTQYF.

V usage is TRBV20-1 and J usage is TRBJ2-3, with D possibly matching TRBD2 (6 bases). This CDR3 is built from 14 residues. Germline values: CDR1 DFQATT, CDR2 SNEGSKA (reference sequence). Trimming removed 3 bases from V and 7 bases from J, with 17 bases in between. The CDR3 bases are TGCAGTGCTAGTCCCCCGGGAGCCCCGCATACGCAGTATTTT. As protein: CSASPPGAPHTQYF.

This clonotype showed up many times. The chain couples TRBV6-1 to TRBJ1-4; 10 bases are shared with TRBD1. V dropped 6 bases and J dropped 7; count of bases not matched to a gene: 8. CDR1 is MNHNS and CDR2 is SASEGT in the germline V gene. The CDR3 runs to 15 residues. The CDR3 sequence: CASRLGQGIGEKLFF. CDR3 bases: TGTGCCAGCAGGCTGGGACAGGGGATAGGTGAAAAACTGTTTTTT.

The rearrangement uses TRBV12-3 or TRBV12-4 and TRBJ2-5; D not certain. CDR3 length equals 12 residues. Trimming removed 5 bases at V and 5 bases at J, with 9 bases between. DNA for the CDR3: TGTGCCAGCAGTCCTATCCGGGAGACCCAGTACTTC. The encoded protein is CASSPIRETQYF.

This clonotype was detected many times. V is TRBV10-3 and J is TRBJ1-3; D remains ambiguous. CDR1 is ENHRY, CDR2 SYGVKD, per germline. The CDR3 totals 14 residues. V was trimmed by 3 bases and J by 4 bases, leaving 10 bases between them. The DNA for the CDR3 is TGTGCCATCAGTGACCCCGGCCGCGGAAACACCATATATTTT. Its translation is CAISDPGRGNTIYF.

The chain uses TRBV4-1 and TRBJ1-2, with unresolved D. Trimming cost V 3 bases and J 0 bases, with 14 bases left between them. The CDR3 spans 16 residues. Looked up from germline, CDR1 is MGHRA and CDR2 is YSYEKL. In nucleotides, the CDR3 is TGCGCCAGCAGCCAGGAAGTAGGAACGACTAACTATGGCTACACCTTC. Protein product: CASSQEVGTTNYGYTF.

The chain uses TRBV12-3 or TRBV12-4 and TRBJ1-5; TRBD1 aligns across 7 bases. The CDR3 spans 14 residues. Losses at the gene ends were 6 bases for V and 2 bases for J; bases not matched to a gene: 4. The CDR3 bases are TGTGCCAGCAGGAGCCAGGGGGGCAATCAGCCCCAGCATTTT. This encodes CASRSQGGNQPQHF.

This clonotype has a count of ten or more. The chain uses TRBV7-2 and TRBJ2-3; no definite D call. Germline-derived CDR1 and CDR2 are SGHTA and FQGNSA. CDR3 length equals 12 residues. Trimming stripped 8 bases from V and 0 bases from J, with 6 bases between. The CDR3 DNA sequence: TGTGCCAGCGGGCTTAGCACAGATACGCAGTATTTT. Its protein product is CASGLSTDTQYF.

This clonotype was recorded at least ten times. The J gene is TRBJ2-2, the V gene TRBV24-1, with TRBD2 matching 8 bases. The CDR3 sequence is 13 residues long. V trimming: 8 bases; J trimming: 4 bases; junction bases outside the gene matches: 2. Germline lookup yields CDR1 KGHDR and CDR2 SFDVKD. The CDR3 here is CATTRGGTGELFF. The CDR3 DNA follows: TGTGCCACCACCCGGGGGGGCACCGGGGAGCTGTTTTTT.

This clonotype was seen ten or more times. The chain recombines TRBV7-9 with TRBJ2-1; the D is unclear. This CDR3 is built from 17 residues. In germline, CDR1 is SEHNR, CDR2 FQNEAQ (reference sequence). Between the trimmed V and J ends, which lost 5 bases and 1 base, there was a span of 18 bases. The CDR3 nucleotides are TGTGCCAGCAGCCCTAACCCCGGAACCTTATCCTACAATGAGCAGTTCTTC. This codes for CASSPNPGTLSYNEQFF.

J is TRBJ2-1 and V is TRBV6-5; 15 bases are shared with TRBD2. The CDR3 spans 17 residues. The junction had 7 bases not matched to a gene; V was cut back by 2 bases and J by 8 bases. Germline CDR1 reads MNHEY; CDR2 reads SVGAGI. The CDR3 sequence: CASSYGLAGGPVYEQFF. For the CDR3, the DNA is TGTGCCAGCAGTTACGGACTAGCGGGAGGGCCGGTCTATGAGCAGTTCTTC.

This clonotype was seen repeatedly, ten times or more. The chain joins TRBV11-2 to TRBJ2-7; D may be TRBD2 (5 bases). This CDR3 spans 15 amino acids. Germline V CDR1 and CDR2: SGHAT, FQNNGV. V was clipped by 1 base and J by 3 bases, with 13 bases between them. The CDR3 nucleotides read TGTGCCAGCAGCTTAGGCGGAGGTTATATCTACGAGCAGTACTTC. It translates to CASSLGGGYIYEQYF.

This clonotype was seen a few times. The V call is TRBV20-1, the J call TRBJ1-2, with D perhaps matching TRBD1 (6 bases). Per germline, CDR1 DFQATT and CDR2 SNEGSKA (reference sequence). The CDR3 loop spans 16 amino acids. The V and J ends lost 0 bases and 4 bases respectively, with 18 bases between them. The CDR3, as DNA: TGCAGTGCTAGAGATATTTTAGGGACATCATCCTATGGCTACACCTTC. Its translation: CSARDILGTSSYGYTF.

The CDR3 DNA follows: TGTGCCGGATGGGGAGGTTATAGCAATCAGCCCCAGCATTTT. Its protein is CAGWGGYSNQPQHF. This chain links TRBV6-2 or TRBV6-3 with TRBJ1-5; D not certain. The V end was cut by 11 bases, the J end by 0 bases, with 14 bases between. Germline CDR1 reads MNHEY; CDR2 reads SVGEGT. CDR3 length: 14 residues.

This clonotype was detected ten times or more. The V gene is TRBV6-1, the J gene TRBJ1-2; 7 bases align to TRBD1. V lost 3 bases, J lost 8 bases, and 18 bases stayed unmatched. The length of the CDR3 is 17 residues. Germline V gene data show CDR1 as MNHNS and CDR2 as SASEGT. The CDR3 sequence is CASSDRRLDFGTAGYTF. CDR3 nucleotides: TGTGCCAGCAGTGACAGACGATTAGATTTCGGGACAGCAGGCTACACCTTC.

This clonotype was observed many times. This rearrangement joins TRBV5-4 to TRBJ1-4; D unresolved. Germline values: CDR1 SGHNT, CDR2 YYREEE (reference sequence). V lost 3 bases, J lost 4 bases, and 10 bases lay in between. The CDR3 is 14 amino acids. This CDR3 is CASSSTGVNEKLFF. The CDR3 DNA is TGTGCCAGCAGCTCGACTGGGGTTAATGAAAAACTGTTTTTT. Supplemented by reference TRBV5-4 and TRBJ1-4, the full variable domain reads ETGVTQSPTHLIKTRGQQVTLRCSSQSGHNTVSWYQQALGQGPQFIFQYYREEENGRGNFPPRFSGLQFPNYSSELNVNALELDDSALYLCASSSTGVNEKLFFGSGTQLSVL.

This clonotype was seen at least ten times. The CDR3 sequence: CAKGGDTGELFF. The CDR3 coding sequence is TGTGCCAAAGGGGGGGACACCGGGGAGCTGTTTTTT. This chain connects TRBV7-8 to TRBJ2-2, with D possibly matching TRBD2 (7 bases). CDR1 is SGHVS, CDR2 FQNEAQ, per germline. CDR3 size: 12 residues. Between the trimmed V and J ends, which lost 10 bases and 3 bases, there was a span of 9 bases. The full variable domain, its missing parts supplied by reference TRBV7-8 and TRBJ2-2, is GAGVSQSPRYKVAKRGQDVALRCDPISGHVSLFWYQQALGQGPEFLTYFQNEAQLDKSGLPSDRFFAERPEGSVSTLKIQRTQQEDSAVYLCAKGGDTGELFFGEGSRLTVL.

This clonotype has only one observation. The chain employs TRBV6-5 and TRBJ2-2; 7 bases align to TRBD2. The CDR3 has 13 residues. Looked up from germline, CDR1 is MNHEY and CDR2 is SVGAGI. The junction had 3 bases not matched to a gene; V was cut back by 6 bases and J by 5 bases. The CDR3 DNA reads TGTGCCAGCAGCCGGACTAGTACCGGGGAGCTGTTTTTT. It encodes CASSRTSTGELFF.

The gene calls are TRBV11-2 and TRBJ2-3; D gene ambiguous. The V gene lost 3 bases and the J gene lost 2 bases, with 12 bases spanning the gap. CDR3 length equals 15 residues. In germline, CDR1 is SGHAT, CDR2 FQNNGV. The CDR3 here is CASSFAHTDTDTQYF. The CDR3 nucleotides read TGTGCCAGCAGCTTTGCTCACACAGACACAGATACGCAGTATTTT.

This clonotype has only a few counts. The CDR3 bases are TGTGCCAGCACAGGGACTACCACCTCCTACGAGCAGTACTTC. Its translation is CASTGTTTSYEQYF. This chain uses TRBV2 with TRBJ2-7, with 7 bases fitting TRBD2. This CDR3 has 14 residues. Per germline, CDR1 SNHLY and CDR2 FYNNEI. V lost 7 bases, J lost 0 bases, and 6 bases stayed unmatched.

This clonotype was seen only a few times. The gene calls are TRBV7-2 and TRBJ1-4; the D is unclear. The CDR3 is made up of 13 amino acids. Germline V gene sequence: CDR1 SGHTA, CDR2 FQGNSA. Trimming cost V 2 bases and J 8 bases, with 9 bases left between them. The CDR3 sequence is CASSLNFLEKLFF. CDR3 nucleotides: TGTGCCAGCAGCTTAAATTTCCTAGAAAAACTGTTTTTT. The variable domain in full, completed from reference TRBV7-2 and TRBJ1-4, reads GAGVSQSPSNKVTEKGKDVELRCDPISGHTALYWYRQSLGQGLEFLIYFQGNSAPDKSGLPSDRFSAERTGGSVSTLTIQRTQQEDSAVYLCASSLNFLEKLFFGSGTQLSVL.

This clonotype turned up a few times. V and J are TRBV4-2 and TRBJ1-4; 7 bases map to TRBD1. CDR1 LGHNA and CDR2 YNFKEQ come from the germline V gene. The CDR3 spans 17 residues. J lost 1 base, V lost 0 bases, and 5 bases had no gene match. CDR3 bases: TGTGCCAGCAGCCAAGATGGGCCAGGGGGAACTAATGAAAAACTGTTTTTT. It translates to CASSQDGPGGTNEKLFF.

The chain is built from TRBV11-2 and TRBJ1-6; D remains ambiguous. The CDR3 covers 16 residues. The germline V gene encodes CDR1 SGHAT and CDR2 FQNNGV. Between the trimmed V and J ends, which lost 1 base and 5 bases, there was a span of 12 bases. The CDR3 loop is CASSLGVRPDNSPLHF. The CDR3 bases are TGTGCCAGCAGCTTAGGGGTCAGACCCGATAATTCACCCCTCCACTTT.

The CDR3 region is CASSETRSNYNEQFF. For the CDR3, the DNA is TGTGCCAGCAGTGAGACTAGATCTAACTACAATGAGCAGTTCTTC. This chain connects TRBV2 to TRBJ2-1, with a weak D call TRBD2 (6 bases). The CDR3 spans 15 residues. Germline lookup yields CDR1 SNHLY and CDR2 FYNNEI. With 3 bases removed from V and 3 bases from J, the gap between germline ends came to 12 bases.

This sequence joins TRBV27 and TRBJ2-5; D may be TRBD2 (6 bases). Germline assignment: CDR1 MNHEY and CDR2 SMNVEV (reference sequence). The germline V and J ends were trimmed by 5 bases and 5 bases, with 18 bases remaining between them. CDR3 size: 15 residues. CDR3: CASSIGVPGVETQYF. The CDR3, as DNA: TGTGCCAGCAGTATTGGGGTCCCGGGGGTGGAGACCCAGTACTTC.

Many counts were recorded for this clonotype. The DNA for the CDR3 is TGTGCCAGCAGTCTCGGGGGGGGCTACGAGCAGTACGTC. The encoded protein is CASSLGGGYEQYV. This chain links TRBV12-3 or TRBV12-4 with TRBJ2-7, with 8 bases fitting TRBD2. The CDR3 consists of 13 residues. J was trimmed by 3 bases and V by 5 bases; bases with no gene match: 3.